One sample yielded the 7 T cell receptor beta chains listed below, sequenced in a study of PD-1 blockade in classical Hodgkin lymphoma. All the patients suffered relapse after autologous stem cell transplantation, and brentuximab vedotin exposure differed. Only in-frame clones appear in the TCRdb table, and some are missing; sequencing was by immunoSEQ multiplex PCR. The table lists several thousand clones, 66% of them singletons. The starting material was peripheral blood mononuclear cells (PBMCs), obtained before the second cycle of nivolumab. All receptors derive from a human donor with classical Hodgkin lymphoma.

The gene calls are TRBV2 and TRBJ2-1; 8 positions match TRBD2. The CDR3 spans 15 residues. V lost 5 bases and J lost 6; bases outside the gene matches: 9. CDR1 SNHLY and CDR2 FYNNEI come from the germline V gene. The CDR3 region is CASSLREGLLNEQFF. Here the CDR3 DNA reads TGTGCCAGCAGTTTACGGGAGGGCCTTCTCAATGAGCAGTTCTTC.

V gene TRBV19 combines with J gene TRBJ2-7; 9 bases are shared with TRBD1. This CDR3 has 14 residues. The junction had 4 bases not matched to a gene; V was cut back by 4 bases and J by 3 bases. Germline loops: CDR1 LNHDA, CDR2 SQIVND (reference sequence). The CDR3 region has the DNA TGTGCCAGTAGTACTACAGGGGGCGGCTACGAGCAGTACTTC. It yields the protein CASSTTGGGYEQYF.

Relative to its sample, this clone is medium-sized. J is TRBJ2-2 and V is TRBV9; no reliable D call. With 0 bases removed from V and 2 bases from J, the gap between germline ends came to 5 bases. The CDR3 length is 14 residues. Germline assignment: CDR1 SGDLS and CDR2 YYNGEE. In nucleotides, the CDR3 is TGTGCCAGCAGCGTAGGAGCCAACACCGGGGAGCTGTTTTTT. It encodes CASSVGANTGELFF.

The rearrangement uses TRBV7-2 and TRBJ2-1; TRBD2 agrees at 11 bases. Germline CDR1 SGHTA, CDR2 FQGNSA. V dropped 5 bases and J dropped 7; count of bases not matched to a gene: 7. This CDR3 has 15 amino acids. CDR3 in amino acids: CASSRSGTSGNEQFF. In DNA, the CDR3 is TGTGCCAGCAGCCGATCCGGGACTAGCGGAAATGAGCAGTTCTTC.

In DNA form, the CDR3 reads TGTGCCAGCTGCCGGGACAGCCGGTTTGAGCAGTTCTTC. The encoded protein is CASCRDSRFEQFF. J is TRBJ2-1 and V is TRBV6-1, with TRBD1 identical over 7 bases. Looked up from germline, CDR1 is MNHNS and CDR2 is SASEGT. The CDR3 totals 13 residues. V was clipped by 8 bases and J by 9 bases; unmatched bases: 10.

V is TRBV2 and J is TRBJ2-7; 7 bases line up with TRBD2. The CDR3 is made up of 17 amino acids. V dropped 2 bases and J dropped 3; count of bases not matched to a gene: 13. CDR1 is SNHLY and CDR2 is FYNNEI in the germline V gene. DNA for the CDR3: TGTGCCAGCAGTGAACTTGCGGGAGTAGGGCCTAGCTACGAGCAGTACTTC. Its protein product is CASSELAGVGPSYEQYF.

The chain joins TRBV5-8 to TRBJ2-7; 10 bases line up with TRBD1. CDR3 size: 13 residues. The V gene end was trimmed by 3 bases and the J gene end by 6 bases; junction bases not matched to a gene: 3. In germline, CDR1 is SGHTS, CDR2 YDEGEE. CDR3 sequence: CASSYGQGGEQYF. DNA of the CDR3: TGTGCCAGCAGCTACGGACAGGGGGGCGAGCAGTACTTC.